Listed here are 18 T cell receptor beta chains from one sample, sequenced in a study of blood T cells in healthy people across ages. PCR was performed a second time for about 7 to 12 cycles using a sample-barcoded 5' primer and a J-beta primer mix. TCRdb re-called the 5' RACE reads with MiXCR, one entry per CDR3 protein. The sample lists more than 650,000 distinct CDR3 sequences, approximately 21% occurring once. The sequencing input was blood. The receptors here all came from a man between 65 and 80 years old in good health.

This clonotype was recorded a few times. The rearrangement uses TRBV7-9 and TRBJ2-3; TRBD1 might be the D (6 bases). The CDR3 spans 15 residues. CDR1 SEHNR and CDR2 FQNEAQ come from the germline V gene (reference sequence). The V end was cut by 5 bases, the J end by 0 bases, with 12 bases between. DNA for the CDR3: TGTGCCAGCAGCACCGGACAGATGAGCACAGATACGCAGTATTTT. Its translation is CASSTGQMSTDTQYF.

This clonotype has just a few counts. The chain is built from TRBV5-1 and TRBJ1-2; TRBD1 matches 8 bases. Germline V gives CDR1 SGHRS, CDR2 YFSETQ. CDR3 length equals 14 residues. Unmatched junction bases numbered 10, after V lost 4 bases and J lost 8 bases. In nucleotides, the CDR3 is TGCGCCAGCAGCACCGGACAGGGAGACGGCGGCTACACCTTC. Protein: CASSTGQGDGGYTF.

This clonotype was picked up a small number of times. The rearrangement links TRBV6-1 to TRBJ2-7; 7 positions agree with TRBD1. This CDR3 is 15 amino acids long. Germline V gives CDR1 MNHNS, CDR2 SASEGT. Trimming removed 6 bases from V and 5 bases from J; junction bases left unmatched: 13. The CDR3 nucleotides read TGTGCCAGCAGCGGGGCCACAGGGGCTGGCAACGAGCAGTACTTC. It translates to CASSGATGAGNEQYF.

The chain joins TRBV11-2 to TRBJ2-2, with TRBD1 matching 10 bases. V lost 6 bases to trimming and J lost 7 bases; unmatched junction nucleotides: 11. This CDR3 spans 16 amino acids. In germline, CDR1 is SGHAT, CDR2 FQNNGV. The DNA for the CDR3 is TGTGCCAGCAGGGCCGGCGGGACAGGGGTGGTCGGGGAGCTGTTTTTT. Translating it yields CASRAGGTGVVGELFF.

This clonotype was seen repeatedly, ten times or more. The V and J genes are TRBV5-1 and TRBJ2-1, with D possibly being TRBD1 (6 bases). Germline-derived CDR1 and CDR2 are SGHRS and YFSETQ. With 3 bases removed from V and 14 bases from J, the gap between germline ends came to 15 bases. This CDR3 region has 12 residues. The CDR3 reads CASSSGQSREFF. The CDR3 region has the DNA TGCGCCAGCAGCTCAGGACAGTCTCGGGAGTTCTTC.

This clonotype was seen a handful of times. The V and J genes are TRBV6-2 or TRBV6-3 and TRBJ2-5; possible D gene TRBD2, 6 bases. The end of the DNA fits TRBJ2-7 better, so the J call may be wrong. Germline V gene data show CDR1 as MNHEY and CDR2 as SVGEGT. The CDR3 loop spans 14 amino acids. Here the CDR3 reads CASSSPGLHYEQYV. The CDR3 coding sequence is TGTGCCAGCAGTTCCCCGGGACTCCACTACGAGCAGTACGTC.

V is TRBV16 and J is TRBJ2-5; D unresolved. The DNA end favors TRBJ2-7, so the J call may be wrong. Germline CDR1 and CDR2: KGHSY and FQNENV. This CDR3 is built from 15 residues. In DNA form, the CDR3 reads TGTGCCAGCAGCCCTCTTTTTGTCCACGACCTCGAGCAGTACTTC. This encodes CASSPLFVHDLEQYF.

This clonotype was counted a few times. The chain joins TRBV2 to TRBJ2-2; D call uncertain. Trimming pared 3 bases from V and 0 bases from J, leaving 8 bases between. The CDR3 totals 15 residues. The germline V gene has CDR1 SNHLY and CDR2 FYNNEI. CDR3 DNA sequence: TGTGCCAGCAGTGACGATGAAGCGAACACCGGGGAGCTGTTTTTT. This encodes CASSDDEANTGELFF.

A note on this clonotype: One junction end disagrees with the germline gene, perhaps due to a read error. The chain uses TRBV19 and TRBJ2-2; possibly TRBD2 for D (6 bases). CDR1 and CDR2 (germline): LNHDA, SQIVND (reference sequence). The CDR3 length is 16 residues. The CDR3 region has the DNA TGTGCCGGTAGTATATTCGGCGGGGCGAGCACCGGGGAGCTGTTTTTT. Its protein product is CAGSIFGGASTGELFF.

Note on this clonotype: Germline is not matched at one junction end, which may reflect a read error. The chain employs TRBV25-1 and TRBJ2-5, with 12 bases lining up with TRBD2. Germline-derived CDR1 and CDR2 are MGHDK and SYGVNS. The CDR3 spans 17 residues. The CDR3, as DNA: TGTGCCAGGAGTGACCCCCGACTAGCGGGGGTTCAAGAGACCCAGTACTTC. It yields the protein CARSDPRLAGVQETQYF.

V gene TRBV28 combines with J gene TRBJ2-7; D possibly corresponds to TRBD1 (5 bases). With 7 bases removed from V and 0 bases from J, the gap between germline ends came to 13 bases. There are 14 residues in the CDR3. Germline V gives CDR1 MDHEN, CDR2 SYDVKM. CDR3 nucleotide sequence: TGTGCCAGCAAAAGGGGTCTTTCCTCCTACGAGCAGTACTTC. The encoded protein is CASKRGLSSYEQYF.

The J gene is TRBJ1-4, the V gene TRBV5-1, with TRBD1 as a possible D gene (5 bases). Looked up from germline, CDR1 is SGHRS and CDR2 is YFSETQ. This CDR3 contains 15 residues. Trimming cost V 4 bases and J 3 bases, with 13 bases left between them. The CDR3 coding sequence is TGCGCCAGCAGCAGGGACGTGGCGGCTAATGAAAAACTGTTTTTT. This sequence encodes CASSRDVAANEKLFF.

CDR3 amino acids: CATSDLTTRNFNEQFF. The CDR3 bases are TGTGCCACCAGTGATTTGACCACTCGAAACTTCAATGAGCAGTTCTTC. This rearrangement joins TRBV24-1 to TRBJ2-1; unclear D gene. CDR1 and CDR2 (germline): KGHDR, SFDVKD. V dropped 0 bases and J dropped 6 bases, with 14 bases sitting between them. The length of the CDR3 is 16 residues.

This clonotype occurred a few times. V is TRBV3-1 and J is TRBJ2-3; D is uncertain. CDR3 length equals 16 residues. Trimming cost V 3 bases and J 8 bases, with 21 bases left between them. Germline CDR1 is LGHDT and CDR2 is YNNKEL (reference sequence). The CDR3 DNA reads as TGTGCCAGCAGCCACGTTCAGGCACGCTCCCGCGGTACGCAGTATTTT. It encodes CASSHVQARSRGTQYF.

This clonotype was seen only a few times. The chain is built from TRBV6-5 and TRBJ2-3; 13 bases map to TRBD2. The CDR3 totals 17 residues. The V and J ends lost 8 bases and 3 bases, in that order; junction bases with no gene match: 11. Germline V lookup: CDR1 MNHEY, CDR2 SVGAGI. In nucleotides, the CDR3 is TGTGCCAGCCAACTAGCGGGGGGGCCGACTAAGACAGATACGCAGTATTTT. Residues: CASQLAGGPTKTDTQYF.

The sample holds a few counts of this clonotype. Here the CDR3 reads CASSPHDRGDGRELFF. The DNA of the CDR3 is TGTGCCAGCAGTCCCCACGACAGGGGAGATGGGAGGGAGCTGTTTTTT. This chain links TRBV28 with TRBJ2-2, with TRBD1 matching 8 bases. V lost 5 bases and J lost 9; bases outside the gene matches: 14. The CDR3 is 16 residues long. In germline, CDR1 is MDHEN, CDR2 SYDVKM.

There are a few counts of this clonotype. The chain recombines TRBV2 with TRBJ2-1, with a weak D call TRBD2 (5 bases). Trimming took 5 bases from V and 2 from J, leaving 13 bases between them. This CDR3 has 15 residues. Looked up from germline, CDR1 is SNHLY and CDR2 is FYNNEI. In nucleotides, the CDR3 is TGTGCCAGCAGTTTACTAGTGCCGCCCTACAATGAGCAGTTCTTC. It is translated as CASSLLVPPYNEQFF.

Regarding this clonotype: The germline gene is not matched at one end of the junction; a read error may be the cause. The chain combines TRBV7-9 with TRBJ1-2, with 7 bases fitting TRBD1. The CDR3 sequence is 12 residues long. CDR1 is SEHNR, CDR2 FQNEAQ, per germline (reference sequence). The CDR3 protein is CASSRQGSGYPF. CDR3 nucleotides: TGTGCCAGCAGCCGACAGGGAAGTGGCTACCCCTTC.